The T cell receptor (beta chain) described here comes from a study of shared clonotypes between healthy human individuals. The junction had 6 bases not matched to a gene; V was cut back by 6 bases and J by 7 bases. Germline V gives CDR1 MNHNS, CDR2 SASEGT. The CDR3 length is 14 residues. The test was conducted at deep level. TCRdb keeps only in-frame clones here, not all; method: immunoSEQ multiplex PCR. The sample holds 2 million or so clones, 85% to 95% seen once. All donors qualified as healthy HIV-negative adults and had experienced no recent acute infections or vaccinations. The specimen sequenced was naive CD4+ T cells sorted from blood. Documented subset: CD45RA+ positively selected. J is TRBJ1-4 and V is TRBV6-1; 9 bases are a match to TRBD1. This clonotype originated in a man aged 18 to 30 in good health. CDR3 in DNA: TGTGCCAGCAGGATACAGGGGGCGCGTGAAAAACTGTTTTTT. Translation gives CASRIQGAREKLFF.